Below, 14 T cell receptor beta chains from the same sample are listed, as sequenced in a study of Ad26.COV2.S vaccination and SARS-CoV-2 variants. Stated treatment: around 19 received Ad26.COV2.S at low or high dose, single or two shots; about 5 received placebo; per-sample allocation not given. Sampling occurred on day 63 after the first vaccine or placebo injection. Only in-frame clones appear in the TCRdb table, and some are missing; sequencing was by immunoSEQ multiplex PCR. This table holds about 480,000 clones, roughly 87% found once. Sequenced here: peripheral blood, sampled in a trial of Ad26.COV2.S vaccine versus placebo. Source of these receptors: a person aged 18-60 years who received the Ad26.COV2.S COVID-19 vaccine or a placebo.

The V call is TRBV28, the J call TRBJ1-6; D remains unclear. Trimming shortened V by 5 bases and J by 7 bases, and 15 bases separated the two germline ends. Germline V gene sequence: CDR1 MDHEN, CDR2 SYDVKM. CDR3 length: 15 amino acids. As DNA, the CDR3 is TGTGCCAGCAGTGGCCAGGTGGCCTGGAATTCACCCCTCCACTTT. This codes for CASSGQVAWNSPLHF.

The CDR3 sequence: CASSFVQYVDGYTF. For the CDR3, the DNA is TGTGCCAGCAGCTTCGTGCAGTACGTGGATGGCTACACCTTC. The rearrangement joins TRBV5-6 to TRBJ1-2; D gene unclear. The germline gives CDR1 SGHDT, CDR2 YYEEEE. Trimming cost V 2 bases and J 6 bases, with 14 bases left between them. The CDR3 sequence is 14 residues long.

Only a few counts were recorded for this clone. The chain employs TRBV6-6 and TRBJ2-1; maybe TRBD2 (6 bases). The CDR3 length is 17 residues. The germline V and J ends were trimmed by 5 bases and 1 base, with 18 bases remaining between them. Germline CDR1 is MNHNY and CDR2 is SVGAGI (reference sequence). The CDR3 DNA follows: TGTGCCAGCAGTCCCCCCAGGCCGGGAGTGTCCTACAATGAGCAGTTCTTC. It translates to CASSPPRPGVSYNEQFF.

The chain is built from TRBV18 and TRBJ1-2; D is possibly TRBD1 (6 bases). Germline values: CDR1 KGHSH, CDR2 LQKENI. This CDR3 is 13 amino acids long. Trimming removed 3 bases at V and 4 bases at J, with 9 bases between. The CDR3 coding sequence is TGTGCCAGCTCACCCACAGGGTTCTATGGCTACACCTTC. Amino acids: CASSPTGFYGYTF.

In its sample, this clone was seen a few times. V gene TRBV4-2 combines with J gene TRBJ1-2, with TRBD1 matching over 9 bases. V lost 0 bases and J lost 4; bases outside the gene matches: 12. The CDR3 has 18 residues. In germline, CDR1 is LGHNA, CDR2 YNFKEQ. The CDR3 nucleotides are TGTGCCAGCAGCCAAGATCGGGGACAGGGTATATTACCCTATGGCTACACCTTC. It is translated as CASSQDRGQGILPYGYTF.

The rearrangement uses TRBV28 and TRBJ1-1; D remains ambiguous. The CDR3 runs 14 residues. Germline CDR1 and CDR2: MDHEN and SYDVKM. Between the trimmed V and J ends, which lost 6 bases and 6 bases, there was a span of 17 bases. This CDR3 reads CASRTTAAGSEAFF. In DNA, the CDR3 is TGTGCCAGCAGGACTACAGCCGCGGGCTCTGAAGCTTTCTTT.

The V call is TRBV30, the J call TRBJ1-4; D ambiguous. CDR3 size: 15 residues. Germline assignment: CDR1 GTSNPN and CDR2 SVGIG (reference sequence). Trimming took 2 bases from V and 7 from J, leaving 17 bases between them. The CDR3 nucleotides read TGTGCCTGGAGTCGTCGAGGCGGGGTGGGTGAAAAACTGTTTTTT. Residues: CAWSRRGGVGEKLFF.

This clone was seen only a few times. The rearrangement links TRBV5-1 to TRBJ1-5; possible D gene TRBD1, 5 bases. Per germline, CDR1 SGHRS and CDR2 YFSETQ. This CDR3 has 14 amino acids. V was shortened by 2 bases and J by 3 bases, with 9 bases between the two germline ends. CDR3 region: CASSFDSLNQPQHF. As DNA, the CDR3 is TGCGCCAGCAGCTTTGACAGCCTCAATCAGCCCCAGCATTTT.

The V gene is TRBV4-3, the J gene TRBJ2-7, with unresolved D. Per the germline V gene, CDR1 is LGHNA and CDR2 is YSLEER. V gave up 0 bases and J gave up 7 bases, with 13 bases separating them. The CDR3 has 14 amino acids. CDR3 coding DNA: TGCGCCAGCAGCCAAGATGTGGACGGGCTAGAGCAGTACTTC. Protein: CASSQDVDGLEQYF.

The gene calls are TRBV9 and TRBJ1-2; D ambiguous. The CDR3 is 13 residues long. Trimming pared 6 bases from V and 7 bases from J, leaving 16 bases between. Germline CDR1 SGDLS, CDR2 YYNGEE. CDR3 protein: CASNSDGRGGYTF. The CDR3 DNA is TGTGCCAGCAATTCCGACGGACGGGGTGGCTACACCTTC.

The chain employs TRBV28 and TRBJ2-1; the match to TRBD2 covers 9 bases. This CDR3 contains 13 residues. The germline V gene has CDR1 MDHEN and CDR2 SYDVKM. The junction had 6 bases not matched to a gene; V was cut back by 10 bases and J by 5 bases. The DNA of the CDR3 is TGTGCCACCAAGGGACTAGCCAACAATGAGCAGTTCTTC. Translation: CATKGLANNEQFF.

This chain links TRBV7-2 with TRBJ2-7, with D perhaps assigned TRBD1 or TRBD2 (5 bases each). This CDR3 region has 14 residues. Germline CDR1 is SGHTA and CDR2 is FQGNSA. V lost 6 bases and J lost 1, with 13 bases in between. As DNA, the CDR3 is TGTGCCAGCAGTATCTCGGGACCGTCCTACGAGCAGTACTTC. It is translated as CASSISGPSYEQYF.

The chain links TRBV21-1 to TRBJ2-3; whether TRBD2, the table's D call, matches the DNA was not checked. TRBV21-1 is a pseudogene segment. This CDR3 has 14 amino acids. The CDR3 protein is CAKWTRLGTDTQYF. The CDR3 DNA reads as TGTGCCAAATGGACTAGACTCGGCACAGATACGCAGTATTTT.

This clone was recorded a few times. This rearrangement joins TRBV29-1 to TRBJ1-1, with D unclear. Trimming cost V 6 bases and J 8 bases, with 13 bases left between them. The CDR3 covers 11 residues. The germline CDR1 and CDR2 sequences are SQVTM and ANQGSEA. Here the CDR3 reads CSVFTGFEAFF. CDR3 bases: TGCAGCGTCTTCACGGGATTCGAAGCTTTCTTT. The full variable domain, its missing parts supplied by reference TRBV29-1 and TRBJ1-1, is SAVISQKPSRDICQRGTSLTIQCQVDSQVTMMFWYRQQPGQSLTLIATANQGSEATYESGFVIDKFPISRPNLTFSTLTVSNMSPEDSSIYLCSVFTGFEAFFGQGTRLTVV.